This is a list of T cell receptor beta chains from one sample in a study of blood T cell repertoires in COVID-19. TCRdb's table, derived via immunoSEQ multiplex PCR, lists solely in-frame clones and lacks some. Of hundreds of thousands of clones in the sample, 80% to 95% are singletons; the top ten hold 0.8% to 1%. Specimen: peripheral blood. The receptors here all came from a man aged 55 to 70 with COVID-19, enrolled during active disease. The CDR3 runs from the conserved cysteine through the conserved F or W. Fields, in order: CDR3 protein, CDR3 DNA, V gene, D gene, J gene, clone size. D genes are given only for firm matches. Clone size, where shown, is once, few, many, or a class for clones that have expanded.

CDR3aa: CASSRLAGAYNEQFF; CDR3nt: TGTGCCAGCAGTCGACTAGCGGGCGCCTACAATGAGCAGTTCTTC; v_gene: TRBV27; d_gene: TRBD2; j_gene: TRBJ2-1; abundance: .
CDR3aa: CASSVGQVGVYNEQFF; CDR3nt: TGTGCCAGTAGTGTAGGACAGGTGGGGGTTTACAATGAGCAGTTCTTC; v_gene: TRBV19; d_gene: TRBD1; j_gene: TRBJ2-1; abundance: .
CDR3aa: CASSQEGQGSVRRETQYF; CDR3nt: TGCGCCAGCAGCCAAGAGGGACAGGGGTCGGTTCGCCGAGAGACCCAGTACTTC; v_gene: TRBV4-1; d_gene: TRBD1; j_gene: TRBJ2-5; abundance: .
CDR3aa: CASSQDYANQPQHF; CDR3nt: TGTGCCAGCAGCCAAGATTACGCGAATCAGCCCCAGCATTTT; v_gene: TRBV3-1/TRBV3-2; d_gene: .; j_gene: TRBJ1-5; abundance: .
CDR3aa: CASSTQTGIYGYTF; CDR3nt: TGTGCCAGTAGTACCCAGACAGGGATCTATGGCTACACCTTC; v_gene: TRBV19; d_gene: TRBD1; j_gene: TRBJ1-2; abundance: .
CDR3aa: CASSPGDRLSGGYTF; CDR3nt: TGTGCCAGCAGCCCGGGGGACAGGCTCTCGGGAGGCTACACCTTC; v_gene: TRBV7-9; d_gene: TRBD1; j_gene: TRBJ1-2; abundance: .
CDR3aa: CASRPVAGGGEQYF; CDR3nt: TGTGCCAGCCGCCCCGTAGCGGGCGGTGGCGAGCAGTACTTC; v_gene: TRBV27; d_gene: TRBD2; j_gene: TRBJ2-7; abundance: many
CDR3aa: CASSPKPGISYNEQFF; CDR3nt: TGTGCCAGCTCACCGAAACCCGGGATCTCCTACAATGAGCAGTTCTTC; v_gene: TRBV18; d_gene: .; j_gene: TRBJ2-1; abundance: .
CDR3aa: CASSVGTGGVYGYTF; CDR3nt: TGTGCCAGCAGCGTAGGGACAGGGGGTGTCTATGGCTACACCTTC; v_gene: TRBV9; d_gene: TRBD1; j_gene: TRBJ1-2; abundance: .
CDR3aa: CASSLLRVQAFF; CDR3nt: TGTGCCAGCAGTTTATTGAGGGTTCAAGCTTTCTTT; v_gene: TRBV28; d_gene: .; j_gene: TRBJ1-1; abundance: .
CDR3aa: CASSLSGVPPLEYF; CDR3nt: TGTGCCAGCAGTTTGTCAGGGGTACCCCCTCTGGAGTACTTC; v_gene: TRBV28; d_gene: .; j_gene: TRBJ2-7; abundance: .
CDR3aa: CASSQASYNEQFF; CDR3nt: TGTGCCAGCAGCCAGGCCAGCTACAATGAGCAGTTCTTC; v_gene: TRBV3-1/TRBV3-2; d_gene: .; j_gene: TRBJ2-1; abundance: once
CDR3aa: CASSRGTETNTGELFF; CDR3nt: TGCGCCAGCAGCCGAGGGACAGAGACGAACACCGGGGAGCTGTTTTTT; v_gene: TRBV4-3; d_gene: TRBD1; j_gene: TRBJ2-2; abundance: once
CDR3aa: CASSQDLTGSNQPQHF; CDR3nt: TGCGCCAGCAGCCAAGATTTGACAGGGAGCAATCAGCCCCAGCATTTT; v_gene: TRBV4-1; d_gene: TRBD1; j_gene: TRBJ1-5; abundance: .
CDR3aa: CASSLSGGITYEQYF; CDR3nt: TGTGCCAGCAGCTTATCGGGCGGGATCACCTACGAGCAGTACTTC; v_gene: TRBV7-2; d_gene: .; j_gene: TRBJ2-7; abundance: .
CDR3aa: CASSSALQGTEAFF; CDR3nt: TGCGCCAGCAGCTCGGCTCTCCAGGGCACTGAAGCTTTCTTT; v_gene: TRBV5-1; d_gene: .; j_gene: TRBJ1-1; abundance: .
CDR3aa: CASSQGSGTFPYEQYF; CDR3nt: TGTGCCAGCAGCCAGGGCAGCGGGACCTTCCCCTACGAGCAGTACTTC; v_gene: TRBV4-2; d_gene: TRBD2; j_gene: TRBJ2-7; abundance: .
CDR3aa: CASSYDRLSLYF; CDR3nt: TGTGCCAGCAGTTACGACAGGTTGAGTCTGTATTTT; v_gene: TRBV5-6; d_gene: .; j_gene: TRBJ2-3; abundance: .
CDR3aa: CASRDRERYEQYF; CDR3nt: TGTGCCAGCCGGGACAGGGAACGCTACGAGCAGTACTTC; v_gene: TRBV2; d_gene: TRBD1; j_gene: TRBJ2-7; abundance: .
CDR3aa: CASSFSTLDREQFF; CDR3nt: TGTGCCAGCAGTTTCTCAACTCTAGACAGGGAGCAGTTCTTC; v_gene: TRBV28; d_gene: .; j_gene: TRBJ2-1; abundance: .
CDR3aa: CASSLTVEARGGYTF; CDR3nt: TGTGCCAGCAGCTTGACCGTTGAGGCGCGGGGGGGCTACACCTTC; v_gene: TRBV7-8; d_gene: .; j_gene: TRBJ1-2; abundance: .
CDR3aa: CASSPSPDRGQPQHF; CDR3nt: TGTGCCAGCAGCCCTAGCCCAGACAGGGGTCAGCCCCAGCATTTT; v_gene: TRBV11-2; d_gene: TRBD1; j_gene: TRBJ1-5; abundance: once
CDR3aa: CASSLLSNEQFF; CDR3nt: TGTGCCAGCAGTTTATTATCCAATGAGCAGTTCTTC; v_gene: TRBV28; d_gene: .; j_gene: TRBJ2-1; abundance: few
CDR3aa: CATSDFPSMNDEQFF; CDR3nt: TGTGCCACCAGTGATTTTCCGAGTATGAACGATGAGCAGTTCTTC; v_gene: TRBV24-1; d_gene: .; j_gene: TRBJ2-1; abundance: .
CDR3aa: CASSLPRQGNYEQYF; CDR3nt: TGTGCCAGCAGCTTGCCCCGACAGGGGAACTACGAGCAGTACTTC; v_gene: TRBV5-6; d_gene: TRBD1; j_gene: TRBJ2-7; abundance: once
CDR3aa: CASSVGGVHNQPQHF; CDR3nt: TGTGCCAGCAGCGTAGGGGGGGTCCATAATCAGCCCCAGCATTTT; v_gene: TRBV9; d_gene: .; j_gene: TRBJ1-5; abundance: .
CDR3aa: CASGSGTGSNEKLFF; CDR3nt: TGTGCCAGCGGATCAGGAACAGGGAGCAATGAAAAACTGTTTTTT; v_gene: TRBV28; d_gene: .; j_gene: TRBJ1-4; abundance: .
CDR3aa: CASMGGTNTEAFF; CDR3nt: TGTGCCAGTATGGGGGGGACGAACACTGAAGCTTTCTTT; v_gene: TRBV19; d_gene: .; j_gene: TRBJ1-1; abundance: .
CDR3aa: CASSPGTANTEAFF; CDR3nt: TGCGCCAGCAGCCCCGGGACAGCGAACACTGAAGCTTTCTTT; v_gene: TRBV5-1; d_gene: TRBD1; j_gene: TRBJ1-1; abundance: .
CDR3aa: CASSQSRGNTEAFF; CDR3nt: TGTGCCAGCAGCCAGAGTAGGGGGAACACTGAAGCTTTCTTT; v_gene: TRBV5-4; d_gene: .; j_gene: TRBJ1-1; abundance: once
CDR3aa: CASSLDLAGVNTGELFF; CDR3nt: TGTGCCAGCAGCTTGGACCTAGCGGGGGTGAACACCGGGGAGCTGTTTTTT; v_gene: TRBV7-9; d_gene: TRBD2; j_gene: TRBJ2-2; abundance: .
CDR3aa: CAWTALQSGSPLHF; CDR3nt: TGTGCCTGGACCGCGCTCCAATCCGGTTCACCCCTCCACTTT; v_gene: TRBV30; d_gene: .; j_gene: TRBJ1-6; abundance: .
CDR3aa: CASSYHPPRNTIYF; CDR3nt: TGTGCCAGCAGCTACCATCCTCCCCGGAACACCATATATTTT; v_gene: TRBV7-2; d_gene: .; j_gene: TRBJ1-3; abundance: .
CDR3aa: CASSYTSGQRTGELFF; CDR3nt: TGTGCCAGCAGCTACACATCGGGACAGCGCACCGGGGAGCTGTTTTTT; v_gene: TRBV11-2; d_gene: TRBD1; j_gene: TRBJ2-2; abundance: .
CDR3aa: CASSLTTSTGLSGNTIYF; CDR3nt: TGTGCCAGCAGCCTGACAACTTCGACAGGTCTATCTGGAAACACCATATATTTT; v_gene: TRBV3-1/TRBV3-2; d_gene: .; j_gene: TRBJ1-3; abundance: once
CDR3aa: CASSQGIRGSGNTIYF; CDR3nt: TGTGCCAGCAGCCAAGGTATACGGGGCTCTGGAAACACCATATATTTT; v_gene: TRBV3-1/TRBV3-2; d_gene: .; j_gene: TRBJ1-3; abundance: .
CDR3aa: CATSGGGTGENEQFF; CDR3nt: TGTGCCACCAGTGGGGGAGGGACAGGGGAAAATGAGCAGTTCTTC; v_gene: TRBV24-1; d_gene: TRBD1; j_gene: TRBJ2-1; abundance: .
CDR3aa: CASSDPRTGKWNTEAFF; CDR3nt: TGTGCCAGCAGTGACCCCAGGACAGGGAAGTGGAACACTGAAGCTTTCTTT; v_gene: TRBV6-4; d_gene: TRBD1; j_gene: TRBJ1-1; abundance: .
CDR3aa: CASSQDTRASYNEQFF; CDR3nt: TGTGCCAGCAGCCAAGATACGAGGGCGTCATATAATGAGCAGTTCTTC; v_gene: TRBV3-1/TRBV3-2; d_gene: .; j_gene: TRBJ2-1; abundance: .
CDR3aa: CASSFGQGRQPQHF; CDR3nt: TGTGCCAGCAGCTTCGGACAGGGACGCCAGCCCCAGCATTTT; v_gene: TRBV11-2; d_gene: TRBD1; j_gene: TRBJ1-5; abundance: .
CDR3aa: CASSAQGVSTGELFF; CDR3nt: TGTGCCAGCAGCGCCCAGGGGGTAAGCACCGGGGAGCTGTTTTTT; v_gene: TRBV9; d_gene: TRBD1; j_gene: TRBJ2-2; abundance: .
CDR3aa: CASSVQGNWYEQFF; CDR3nt: TGTGCCAGCAGCGTCCAGGGGAATTGGTATGAGCAGTTCTTC; v_gene: TRBV27; d_gene: .; j_gene: TRBJ2-1; abundance: once
CDR3aa: CASSQDRDRGIAQETQYF; CDR3nt: TGCGCCAGCAGCCAAGATCGGGACAGGGGGATTGCCCAAGAGACCCAGTACTTC; v_gene: TRBV4-1; d_gene: TRBD1; j_gene: TRBJ2-5; abundance: .
CDR3aa: CASSRHGGNQPQHF; CDR3nt: TGTGCCAGCAGCCGCCACGGGGGTAATCAGCCCCAGCATTTT; v_gene: TRBV6-5; d_gene: .; j_gene: TRBJ1-5; abundance: .
CDR3aa: CASSERPGLSYNEQFF; CDR3nt: TGTGCCAGCAGTGAACGACCAGGACTATCCTACAATGAGCAGTTCTTC; v_gene: TRBV6-1; d_gene: .; j_gene: TRBJ2-1; abundance: .
CDR3aa: CASSRQGVSFGYTF; CDR3nt: TGTGCCAGCTCACGACAGGGGGTTTCCTTTGGCTACACCTTC; v_gene: TRBV18; d_gene: TRBD1; j_gene: TRBJ1-2; abundance: once
CDR3aa: CASQFSRVGQPQHF; CDR3nt: TGTGCCAGCCAATTCTCGAGGGTAGGTCAGCCCCAGCATTTT; v_gene: TRBV6-5; d_gene: .; j_gene: TRBJ1-5; abundance: once
CDR3aa: CASSPRLEDEQYF; CDR3nt: TGTGCCAGCTCACCGCGACTAGAGGACGAGCAGTACTTC; v_gene: TRBV18; d_gene: .; j_gene: TRBJ2-7; abundance: .
CDR3aa: CASSLDTGLAGTGELFF; CDR3nt: TGTGCCAGCAGCTTAGATACGGGACTAGCGGGAACCGGGGAGCTGTTTTTT; v_gene: TRBV7-2; d_gene: TRBD2; j_gene: TRBJ2-2; abundance: .
CDR3aa: CATRIGLAGYEQYF; CDR3nt: TGTGCCACAAGGATCGGACTAGCGGGATACGAGCAGTACTTC; v_gene: TRBV27; d_gene: TRBD2; j_gene: TRBJ2-7; abundance: .
CDR3aa: CASSRGTTGYTF; CDR3nt: TGTGCCAGCAGCCGCGGGACTACCGGCTACACCTTC; v_gene: TRBV7-9; d_gene: .; j_gene: TRBJ1-2; abundance: .
CDR3aa: CASSLTGENSPLHF; CDR3nt: TGCGCCAGCAGCCTAACAGGCGAGAATTCACCCCTCCACTTT; v_gene: TRBV5-1; d_gene: .; j_gene: TRBJ1-6; abundance: .
CDR3aa: CASSQIGGARYEQYF; CDR3nt: TGTGCCAGCAGTCAAATTGGGGGCGCGCGCTACGAGCAGTACTTC; v_gene: TRBV27; d_gene: .; j_gene: TRBJ2-7; abundance: .
CDR3aa: CASSPPRGTDTQYF; CDR3nt: TGTGCCAGCAGCCCCCCCCGGGGCACAGATACGCAGTATTTT; v_gene: TRBV21-1; d_gene: .; j_gene: TRBJ2-3; abundance: .
CDR3aa: CATSRGQPNTEAFF; CDR3nt: TGTGCCACCAGCAGGGGACAACCGAACACTGAAGCTTTCTTT; v_gene: TRBV15; d_gene: .; j_gene: TRBJ1-1; abundance: .